This TCR beta chain was recovered during a study of blood T cell repertoires in COVID-19. Original handling: Amplified reference gene primers provided the basis for estimating nucleated cell counts. Assay: immunoSEQ multiplex PCR; the TCRdb copy retains only in-frame clones and omits some. V and J calls and clone size come straight from that table; D and trimming were deduced from the DNA. The sample holds about 230,000 clones, over 70% seen once. The V gene end was trimmed by 2 bases and the J gene end by 7 bases; junction bases not matched to a gene: 8. This CDR3 has 15 residues. Per the germline V gene, CDR1 is LGHDT and CDR2 is YNNKEL (reference sequence).

The source is a man in his forties with acute or convalescent COVID-19. This sequence joins TRBV3-1 (or the pseudogene TRBV3-2) and TRBJ2-4; 7 nucleotides align to TRBD1. The sample was peripheral blood. The CDR3 region has the DNA TGTGCCAGCAGCCAAAAACAGGGGAATATTAACATTCAGTACTTC. It codes for CASSQKQGNINIQYF.